A single sample gave rise to the 3 T cell receptor beta chains below, sequenced in a study of early T cells in non-severe SARS-CoV-2 infection. One entry per CDR3 protein, called by TCRdb with MiXCR from the 5' RACE reads. The sample carries some 32,000 distinct CDR3 sequences, approximately 6% recorded once. What was sequenced was whole blood. The receptor source for this set is an adult who was a healthcare worker with PCR-confirmed SARS-CoV-2 infection or an uninfected control (not recorded which).

This clonotype was observed a handful of times. Written as DNA, the CDR3 is TGTGCCAGCAGCCAAGATCTTCTAGCAACCAACGAGCAGTACTTC. Its translation is CASSQDLLATNEQYF. This rearrangement joins TRBV4-2 to TRBJ2-7, with D maybe TRBD2 (5 bases). This CDR3 contains 15 residues. The V gene lost 0 bases and the J gene lost 5 bases, with 14 bases spanning the gap. Germline CDR1 reads LGHNA; CDR2 reads YNFKEQ.

The chain has TRBV5-4 and TRBJ2-7, with D possibly TRBD2 on 5 matching bases. Trimming removed 4 bases from V and 1 base from J, with 12 bases in between. The CDR3 is 14 residues long. The germline CDR1 and CDR2 sequences are SGHNT and YYREEE (reference sequence). The DNA for the CDR3 is TGTGCCAGCAGCCCACAGAGGGATTCCTACGAGCAGTACTTC. It encodes CASSPQRDSYEQYF.

This clonotype was recorded at least ten times. This sequence joins TRBV4-2 and TRBJ1-2; D not resolved. Trimming stripped 4 bases from V and 5 bases from J, with 11 bases between. The germline V gene has CDR1 LGHNA and CDR2 YNFKEQ. The CDR3 covers 13 residues. CDR3: CASSPPQAYGYTF. The CDR3 coding sequence is TGTGCCAGCAGCCCCCCTCAGGCGTATGGCTACACCTTC.